Presented here are 26 T cell receptor beta chains from one specimen sequenced in a study of CD8 T cells in Susac syndrome. Reverse transcription of 0.5 to 1 ug RNA was performed with random hexamers. Each CDR3 protein gets one entry after TCRdb re-called the immunoSEQ multiplex PCR reads with MiXCR. Found here are under 550,000 distinct CDR3 sequences, 75% to 90% of them singletons; the top ten hold about 0.12%. The sequenced sample was CD8+ T cells from PBMCs. These receptors originate from a human donor with multiple sclerosis.

This sequence joins TRBV6-1 and TRBJ2-1; the D is unclear. With 3 bases removed from V and 6 bases from J, the gap between germline ends came to 18 bases. CDR1 and CDR2 from the germline V gene are MNHNS and SASEGT. The CDR3 runs 16 residues. The CDR3 DNA sequence: TGTGCCAGCAGTGACCACCGGTACTCCTGGCGCAATGAGCAGTTCTTC. It translates to CASSDHRYSWRNEQFF.

The chain has TRBV6-2 or TRBV6-3 and TRBJ2-1, with TRBD2 matching 9 bases. V was pared by 6 bases and J by 3 bases, with 6 bases of the junction left unmatched. In germline, CDR1 is MNHEY, CDR2 SVGEGT. This CDR3 has 15 residues. The CDR3 protein is CASSLTSGIYNEQFF. The CDR3 nucleotides are TGTGCCAGCAGCCTGACTAGCGGAATCTACAATGAGCAGTTCTTC.

This clonotype has more than one count but fewer than ten. This chain joins TRBV6-6 and TRBJ2-3; D is perhaps TRBD1 (5 bases). The CDR3 consists of 15 residues. The V end lost 4 bases, the J end lost 0 bases, and 11 bases lay between the germline ends. Looked up from germline, CDR1 is MNHNY and CDR2 is SVGAGI (reference sequence). In DNA form, the CDR3 reads TGTGCCAGCAGTTTAGGACACCTGAGCACAGATACGCAGTATTTT. This codes for CASSLGHLSTDTQYF.

The chain recombines TRBV28 with TRBJ1-1; D gene uncertain. Germline CDR1 MDHEN, CDR2 SYDVKM. Trimming took 8 bases from V and 7 from J, leaving 17 bases between them. The CDR3 runs to 13 residues. CDR3 region: CASGWGIGIEAFF. CDR3 nucleotides: TGTGCCAGCGGGTGGGGTATTGGAATTGAAGCTTTCTTT.

The chain joins TRBV28 to TRBJ2-1; D possibly matches TRBD1 or TRBD2 (5 bases each). V was pared by 3 bases and J by 9 bases, with 9 bases between. The CDR3 spans 12 residues. Germline assignment: CDR1 MDHEN and CDR2 SYDVKM. As DNA, the CDR3 is TGTGCCAGCAGTTTTCTGAGGGGTGAGCAGTTCTTC. Translation: CASSFLRGEQFF.

The genes are TRBV11-2 and TRBJ1-5; a weak D match, TRBD1 (6 bases). Per the germline V gene, CDR1 is SGHAT and CDR2 is FQNNGV. V was trimmed by 1 base and J by 4 bases, leaving 11 bases between them. The CDR3 length is 15 residues. CDR3 region: CASSLVGGPNQPQHF. The CDR3 region has the DNA TGTGCCAGCAGCTTAGTAGGGGGGCCGAATCAGCCCCAGCATTTT.

The chain couples TRBV7-2 to TRBJ2-3, with 11 bases that match TRBD2. With 2 bases clipped from V and 4 bases from J, the junction kept 2 bases outside the gene matches. Germline CDR1 reads SGHTA; CDR2 reads FQGNSA. CDR3 size: 15 residues. CDR3 DNA sequence: TGTGCCAGCAGCTTATTAGCGGGAGGGTCAGATACGCAGTATTTT. This gives the protein CASSLLAGGSDTQYF.

The chain employs TRBV4-1 and TRBJ2-3, with a possible D match to TRBD1 (8 bases). CDR3 length: 15 amino acids. The V end was cut by 6 bases, the J end by 4 bases, with 17 bases between. Germline V gene sequence: CDR1 MGHRA, CDR2 YSYEKL. The CDR3 loop is CASRQTGGGSDTQYF. In DNA, the CDR3 is TGCGCCAGCAGGCAAACAGGGGGGGGCTCAGATACGCAGTATTTT.

The chain is built from TRBV7-9 and TRBJ2-3; 10 nucleotides agree with TRBD1. Trimming removed 5 bases from V and 4 bases from J; junction bases left unmatched: 9. This CDR3 comprises 16 residues. The germline gives CDR1 SEHNR, CDR2 FQNEAQ (reference sequence). CDR3 region: CASSSTTGGASDTQYF. CDR3 bases: TGTGCCAGCAGCAGCACGACAGGGGGCGCGTCAGATACGCAGTATTTT. Together with reference TRBV7-9 and TRBJ2-3, the CDR3 gives the full variable domain: DTGVSQNPRHKITKRGQNVTFRCDPISEHNRLYWYRQTLGQGPEFLTYFQNEAQLEKSRLLSDRFSAERPKGSFSTLEIQRTEQGDSAMYLCASSSTTGGASDTQYFGPGTRLTVL.

This clonotype showed up just a few times. The rearrangement joins TRBV12-3 or TRBV12-4 to TRBJ2-2, with D hard to call. CDR3 length equals 14 residues. V was clipped by 1 base and J by 5 bases, with 8 bases between them. The CDR3 DNA reads as TGTGCCAGCAGTTTAGAAAGAGTAACCGGGGAGCTGTTTTTT. Amino acids: CASSLERVTGELFF.

The gene calls are TRBV5-4 and TRBJ2-1, with D unresolved. V was clipped by 1 base and J by 7 bases, with 21 bases between them. Germline values: CDR1 SGHNT, CDR2 YYREEE (reference sequence). The CDR3 contains 17 residues. The chain's CDR3 is CASSLLAPDRNWNEQFF. DNA for the CDR3: TGTGCCAGCAGCTTGTTGGCCCCGGACCGTAACTGGAATGAGCAGTTCTTC.

The rearrangement joins TRBV27 to TRBJ2-2, with 11 nucleotides matching TRBD1. V was pared by 7 bases and J by 5 bases, with 6 bases of the junction left unmatched. There are 15 residues in the CDR3. Looked up from germline, CDR1 is MNHEY and CDR2 is SMNVEV (reference sequence). This CDR3 is CASNYGTGGTGELFF. The DNA for the CDR3 is TGTGCCAGCAATTATGGGACAGGGGGGACCGGGGAGCTGTTTTTT.

This chain connects TRBV4-1 to TRBJ2-7; no reliable D call. V gave up 1 base and J gave up 0 bases, with 10 bases separating them. This CDR3 has 15 amino acids. Germline V gene lookup returns CDR1 MGHRA and CDR2 YSYEKL. CDR3 in amino acids: CASSQVVGSSYEQYF. The CDR3 nucleotides read TGCGCCAGCAGCCAAGTCGTCGGTAGCTCCTACGAGCAGTACTTC.

The gene calls are TRBV27 and TRBJ1-1, with TRBD1 as a possible D gene (6 bases). V lost 6 bases to trimming and J lost 6 bases, with 11 bases between them. CDR1 and CDR2 from the germline V gene are MNHEY and SMNVEV (reference sequence). The CDR3 extends over 12 amino acids. The CDR3 sequence is CASSREGAEAFF. The CDR3 DNA is TGTGCCAGCAGCAGGGAGGGGGCTGAAGCTTTCTTT.

This clonotype was seen a single time. The rearrangement links TRBV19 to TRBJ2-3; 11 bases are shared with TRBD1. This CDR3 region has 16 residues. CDR1 and CDR2 (germline): LNHDA, SQIVND (reference sequence). V gave up 3 bases and J gave up 5 bases; unmatched junction bases: 7. The CDR3 DNA follows: TGTGCCAGTAGTATTCCGGACAGGGGGCGGAAAGATACGCAGTATTTT. Protein: CASSIPDRGRKDTQYF.

Remarks on this clonotype: The limits of the CDR3 on the DNA are not certain, so only TCRdb's listed CDR3 is given. CDR3 region: CASSPVDPYTAMATPSVGGYTF. V usage is TRBV18 and J usage is TRBJ1-2. Both ends counted, the CDR3 spans 22 residues. The germline V gene has CDR1 KGHSH and CDR2 LQKENI.

This clonotype was seen a few times. This chain connects TRBV3-1 to TRBJ2-7, with D uncertain. V was shortened by 1 base and J by 5 bases, with 6 bases between the two germline ends. The CDR3 spans 12 residues. Looked up from germline, CDR1 is LGHDT and CDR2 is YNNKEL (reference sequence). The CDR3 sequence is CASSQGSNEQYF. CDR3 in DNA: TGTGCCAGCAGCCAAGGTTCAAACGAGCAGTACTTC.

V and J are TRBV19 and TRBJ2-7; perhaps TRBD1 as D (6 bases). The CDR3 is 15 amino acids. Germline-derived CDR1 and CDR2 are LNHDA and SQIVND (reference sequence). Trimming took 1 base from V and 2 from J, leaving 12 bases between them. CDR3 residues: CASSIGPGVPYEQYF. DNA for the CDR3: TGTGCCAGTAGTATAGGCCCAGGGGTCCCCTACGAGCAGTACTTC.

This chain links TRBV6-5 with TRBJ2-7; D is unresolved. The CDR3 runs to 19 residues. CDR1 is MNHEY, CDR2 SVGAGI, per germline. V lost 0 bases and J lost 5, with 26 bases in between. The CDR3 DNA follows: TGTGCCAGCAGTTACTCGATAAACCCTGAGGAAGGGAACATACACGAGCAGTACTTC. Encoded protein: CASSYSINPEEGNIHEQYF.

This clonotype was picked up a small number of times. This sequence joins TRBV4-3 and TRBJ2-1, with unresolved D. From germline, CDR1 is LGHNA and CDR2 YSLEER. V gave up 0 bases and J gave up 0 bases, with 15 bases separating them. The CDR3 covers 18 residues. DNA for the CDR3: TGCGCCAGCAGCCAAGACCCCCACACAGCAAACTCCTACAATGAGCAGTTCTTC. Protein: CASSQDPHTANSYNEQFF.

The J gene is TRBJ2-2, the V gene TRBV3-1, with D unclear. Germline CDR1 is LGHDT and CDR2 is YNNKEL (reference sequence). Trimming cost V 1 base and J 6 bases, with 3 bases left between them. The CDR3 is 12 residues long. The CDR3 is CASSQAAGELFF. Written as DNA, the CDR3 is TGTGCCAGCAGCCAAGCTGCCGGGGAGCTGTTTTTT.

The J gene is TRBJ2-2, the V gene TRBV27; 10 bases are shared with TRBD1. The J segment lost 5 bases and the V segment lost 5 bases, leaving 5 bases of the junction unmatched. The germline V gene has CDR1 MNHEY and CDR2 SMNVEV (reference sequence). The CDR3 runs 15 residues. The CDR3, as DNA: TGTGCCAGCAGTCCGTGGACAGGGGGGACCGGGGAGCTGTTTTTT. It is translated as CASSPWTGGTGELFF.

J is TRBJ2-7 and V is TRBV7-9; D may be TRBD1 (5 bases). Deletions cut 1 base from V and 5 bases from J, with 6 bases between. Germline lookup yields CDR1 SEHNR and CDR2 FQNEAQ (reference sequence). This CDR3 has 12 residues. The CDR3 loop reads CASSLEGDEQYF. CDR3 DNA: TGTGCCAGCAGCTTAGAAGGGGACGAGCAGTACTTC.

V is TRBV27 and J is TRBJ2-1; 7 bases fit TRBD2. This CDR3 is built from 14 residues. The V gene's germline CDR1 is MNHEY and CDR2 SMNVEV (reference sequence). The V segment lost 6 bases and the J segment 6 bases; nucleotides outside the gene matches: 8. DNA of the CDR3: TGTGCCAGCAGGGCTAGCGGCGGAGTCAATGAGCAGTTCTTC. It is translated as CASRASGGVNEQFF.

The rearrangement joins TRBV6-1 to TRBJ1-1, with TRBD1 matching over 8 bases. The CDR3 covers 15 residues. Germline V gene data show CDR1 as MNHNS and CDR2 as SASEGT. Trimming at V came to 8 bases and at J to 2 bases, leaving 10 bases not matched to a gene. The CDR3 DNA reads as TGTGCCAGCTCCTCCCGGACAGGGATAAACACTGAAGCTTTCTTT. It translates to CASSSRTGINTEAFF.

This chain joins TRBV15 and TRBJ2-3, with D possibly matching TRBD1 (5 bases). CDR3 length: 16 residues. V lost 0 bases and J lost 2, with 12 bases in between. Germline CDR1 LNHNV, CDR2 YYDKDF (reference sequence). The CDR3 nucleotides read TGTGCCACCAGCAGAGATAAGGGGATTTTCACAGATACGCAGTATTTT. Translation: CATSRDKGIFTDTQYF.